A single sample is the source of the 23 T cell receptor beta chains below, sequenced in a study of CD8 T cells in ankylosing spondylitis. One entry per CDR3 protein, called by TCRdb with MiXCR from the 5' RACE reads. The data contain 250,000 to 400,000 distinct CDR3 sequences, roughly 12% of them singletons. The specimen was blood, either unsorted or a sorted T cell fraction (not recorded which). Source of these receptors: a female donor with ankylosing spondylitis or in good health (not recorded which).

Ten or more counts support this clonotype. The chain recombines TRBV7-2 with TRBJ2-3; D is unresolved. The V and J ends lost 5 bases and 6 bases respectively, with 6 bases between them. Germline V gene sequence: CDR1 SGHTA, CDR2 FQGNSA. The CDR3 has 11 residues. CDR3 coding DNA: TGTGCCAGCAGCCCAGTGGATACGCAGTATTTT. Its translation is CASSPVDTQYF. The complete variable domain, with remaining parts taken from reference TRBV7-2 and TRBJ2-3, reads GAGVSQSPSNKVTEKGKDVELRCDPISGHTALYWYRQSLGQGLEFLIYFQGNSAPDKSGLPSDRFSAERTGGSVSTLTIQRTQQEDSAVYLCASSPVDTQYFGPGTRLTVL.

Points on this clonotype: A read error may explain this, as a much larger clone is one base away. J is TRBJ2-5 and V is TRBV5-1, with D possibly being TRBD2 (5 bases). The CDR3 extends over 14 amino acids. In germline, CDR1 is SGHRS, CDR2 YFSETQ. The DNA of the CDR3 is TGCGCCAGCCGCTTGGCGAGAGGGTCGGAGACCCAGTACTTC. Protein: CASRLARGSETQYF.

This clonotype was counted at least ten times. The chain has TRBV20-1 and TRBJ2-3, with 7 bases aligning to TRBD1. After removal of 7 bases from V and 4 bases from J, the junction contained 8 bases not matched to a gene. The CDR3 runs 13 residues. Germline V gene lookup returns CDR1 DFQATT and CDR2 SNEGSKA (reference sequence). Here the CDR3 DNA reads TGCAGTGTCATGAGGGGGCAGGCAGATACGCAGTATTTT. The encoded protein is CSVMRGQADTQYF.

This clonotype was observed a few times. One end of the junction is discordant with germline, which a read error may explain. The chain couples TRBV12-3 or TRBV12-4 to TRBJ2-7; D possibly uses TRBD1 or TRBD2 (5 bases each). The CDR3 is 14 amino acids. CDR3 DNA: TGTGCCAGCAGCCTCCGGGACGCGATATACGTGCAGTACTTC. Protein: CASSLRDAIYVQYF.

This clonotype has a handful of counts. This sequence joins TRBV5-1 and TRBJ2-7; D not resolved. This CDR3 is built from 14 residues. Per germline, CDR1 SGHRS and CDR2 YFSETQ. Between the trimmed V and J ends, which lost 1 base and 0 bases, there was a span of 8 bases. The CDR3 loop is CASSLTQTSYEQYF. The CDR3 coding sequence is TGCGCCAGCAGCTTGACCCAAACCTCCTACGAGCAGTACTTC.

V usage is TRBV19 and J usage is TRBJ1-5; D not certain. The CDR3 spans 15 residues. V dropped 0 bases and J dropped 3 bases, with 9 bases sitting between them. CDR1 is LNHDA and CDR2 is SQIVND in the germline V gene (reference sequence). CDR3 in amino acids: CASSIDGGPNQPQHF. Here the CDR3 DNA reads TGTGCCAGTAGTATAGATGGAGGACCCAATCAGCCCCAGCATTTT.

This chain links TRBV5-6 with TRBJ1-5; D may be TRBD1 (5 bases). The length of the CDR3 is 14 residues. In germline, CDR1 is SGHDT, CDR2 YYEEEE. V gave up 0 bases and J gave up 4 bases, with 8 bases separating them. This CDR3 is CASSLVAGNQPQHF. DNA of the CDR3: TGTGCCAGCAGCTTGGTCGCAGGGAATCAGCCCCAGCATTTT.

The chain is built from TRBV3-1 and TRBJ1-5; D might be TRBD1 (5 bases). The CDR3 runs to 16 residues. Germline V CDR1 and CDR2: LGHDT, YNNKEL (reference sequence). V lost 3 bases and J 5 bases, leaving 17 bases between the germline ends. CDR3 region: CASSQRGPRGDQPQHF. The CDR3 region has the DNA TGTGCCAGCAGCCAGAGAGGCCCTCGAGGGGATCAGCCCCAGCATTTT.

For this clonotype: One end of the junction fails to match germline, which may point to a read error. This sequence joins TRBV7-7 and TRBJ2-7; TRBD1 is a possible D gene (6 bases). The CDR3 is 13 amino acids. The V gene's germline CDR1 is SSHAT and CDR2 FNYEAQ (reference sequence). The CDR3 sequence: CASSFGLQGEQYF. CDR3 bases: TGTGCTAGCAGCTTCGGGTTACAGGGAGAGCAGTACTTC.

This clonotype occurred many times. The V gene is TRBV5-1, the J gene TRBJ2-5, with 8 bases lining up with TRBD1. J was trimmed by 2 bases and V by 3 bases; bases with no gene match: 9. Looked up from germline, CDR1 is SGHRS and CDR2 is YFSETQ. The CDR3 contains 16 residues. The chain's CDR3 is CASSSKTGAEQETQYF. In DNA form, the CDR3 reads TGCGCCAGCAGCTCCAAGACAGGGGCCGAGCAAGAGACCCAGTACTTC.

This clonotype was counted at least ten times. V usage is TRBV29-1 and J usage is TRBJ2-7; D is unclear. V was shortened by 3 bases and J by 2 bases, with 8 bases between the two germline ends. CDR1 and CDR2 from the germline V gene are SQVTM and ANQGSEA. The CDR3 runs 12 residues. This chain's CDR3 is CSVDDPTYEQYF. DNA for the CDR3: TGCAGCGTTGATGACCCAACCTACGAGCAGTACTTC.

This clonotype came up a few times. The J gene is TRBJ2-3, the V gene TRBV11-2, with 10 bases lining up with TRBD2. V trimming: 0 bases; J trimming: 3 bases; junction bases outside the gene matches: 9. The CDR3 is 18 amino acids. CDR1 is SGHAT and CDR2 is FQNNGV in the germline V gene. CDR3 nucleotide sequence: TGTGCCAGCAGCTTAGAGGGCCTAGCGGGAGTCGGGACAGATACGCAGTATTTT. This codes for CASSLEGLAGVGTDTQYF.

This clonotype has just a few counts. V and J are TRBV5-1 and TRBJ1-1, with D possibly being TRBD1 (5 bases). Germline V gene sequence: CDR1 SGHRS, CDR2 YFSETQ. The ends were cut back, 4 bases at V and 3 bases at J, with 13 bases in the middle. This CDR3 region has 14 residues. CDR3 sequence reads: CASSAGGGDTEAFF. In DNA form, the CDR3 reads TGCGCCAGCAGCGCTGGGGGGGGGGACACTGAAGCTTTCTTT.

This clonotype was detected only a few times. This chain uses TRBV5-1 with TRBJ2-1; TRBD1 aligns across 11 bases. V dropped 2 bases and J dropped 4; count of bases not matched to a gene: 5. In germline, CDR1 is SGHRS, CDR2 YFSETQ. This CDR3 is built from 16 residues. The CDR3 protein is CASSFTGQGGYNEQFF. CDR3 coding DNA: TGCGCCAGCAGCTTTACGGGACAGGGGGGATACAATGAGCAGTTCTTC.

The rearrangement links TRBV20-1 to TRBJ2-7, with D perhaps matching TRBD2 (5 bases). With 3 bases removed from V and 1 base from J, the gap between germline ends came to 13 bases. Germline loops: CDR1 DFQATT, CDR2 SNEGSKA (reference sequence). CDR3 length equals 14 residues. Here the CDR3 DNA reads TGCAGTGCTAGTAAAGGGTCGGGGTCCTACGAGCAGTACTTC. This encodes CSASKGSGSYEQYF.

The table lists this clonotype with many counts. The chain employs TRBV20-1 and TRBJ1-1; D call uncertain. The CDR3 spans 13 residues. The germline V and J ends were trimmed by 6 bases and 4 bases, with 15 bases remaining between them. Looked up from germline, CDR1 is DFQATT and CDR2 is SNEGSKA (reference sequence). CDR3 sequence: CSAPGQASTEAFF. The DNA of the CDR3 is TGCAGTGCCCCCGGCCAGGCCTCCACTGAAGCTTTCTTT.

This clonotype is a singleton in its sample. This rearrangement joins TRBV5-1 to TRBJ2-2; 9 bases align to TRBD1. CDR3 size: 15 residues. Germline V gene sequence: CDR1 SGHRS, CDR2 YFSETQ. Trimming at V came to 4 bases and at J to 4 bases, leaving 5 bases not matched to a gene. CDR3 loop: CASSVGQGSTGELFF. CDR3 coding DNA: TGCGCCAGCAGCGTAGGACAGGGGTCCACCGGGGAGCTGTTTTTT.

This clonotype was seen ten or more times. The chain has TRBV9 and TRBJ2-3, with D unclear. With 2 bases removed from V and 2 bases from J, the gap between germline ends came to 9 bases. CDR3 length: 14 residues. CDR1 and CDR2 from the germline V gene are SGDLS and YYNGEE. CDR3 DNA: TGTGCCAGCAGCGTCCCCGCGGACACAGATACGCAGTATTTT. Its translation: CASSVPADTDTQYF.

The chain joins TRBV12-3 or TRBV12-4 to TRBJ1-1; TRBD1 is a possible D gene (5 bases). This CDR3 region has 15 residues. Trimming pared 3 bases from V and 1 base from J, leaving 12 bases between. CDR3 sequence (DNA): TGTGCCAGCAGTTTTCTCCTTGGACAGAACACTGAAGCTTTCTTT. It codes for CASSFLLGQNTEAFF.

The chain has TRBV7-9 and TRBJ1-2; D gene ambiguous. V lost 3 bases and J 4 bases, leaving 9 bases between the germline ends. The CDR3 has 13 residues. The V gene's germline CDR1 is SEHNR and CDR2 FQNEAQ (reference sequence). CDR3 sequence reads: CASSLAEAYGYTF. As DNA, the CDR3 is TGTGCCAGCAGCTTGGCTGAAGCCTATGGCTACACCTTC.

This clonotype was observed a few times. J is TRBJ2-3 and V is TRBV4-1; 8 bases fit TRBD2. The CDR3 is made up of 15 amino acids. In germline, CDR1 is MGHRA, CDR2 YSYEKL. The V and J ends lost 5 bases and 3 bases, in that order; junction bases with no gene match: 7. Here the CDR3 reads CASSARGARTDTQYF. The CDR3 coding sequence is TGCGCCAGCAGCGCGCGGGGGGCCAGGACAGATACGCAGTATTTT.

This clonotype has at least ten counts. The rearrangement uses TRBV28 and TRBJ2-5, with 8 bases identical to TRBD2. Germline trimming cut 7 bases from V and 13 bases from J; bases unmatched to any gene: 14. Germline V gene sequence: CDR1 MDHEN, CDR2 SYDVKM. CDR3 size: 13 residues. Here the CDR3 reads CASTLAGAYSRYF. In DNA form, the CDR3 reads TGTGCCAGCACCCTAGCGGGTGCCTATTCGCGGTACTTC. The full variable domain, with the rest looked up from reference TRBV28 and TRBJ2-5, is DVKVTQSSRYLVKRTGEKVFLECVQDMDHENMFWYRQDPGLGLRLIYFSYDVKMKEKGDIPEGYSVSREKKERFSLILESASTNQTSMYLCASTLAGAYSRYFGPGTRLLVL.

This clonotype was observed at least ten times. The chain has TRBV7-2 and TRBJ1-5; D is perhaps TRBD1 (6 bases). The V end was cut by 0 bases, the J end by 1 base, with 10 bases between. The CDR3 loop spans 16 amino acids. Germline lookup yields CDR1 SGHTA and CDR2 FQGNSA. CDR3 bases: TGTGCCAGCAGCTTAGCTTCAGGGGCGAGCAATCAGCCCCAGCATTTT. Its protein is CASSLASGASNQPQHF.